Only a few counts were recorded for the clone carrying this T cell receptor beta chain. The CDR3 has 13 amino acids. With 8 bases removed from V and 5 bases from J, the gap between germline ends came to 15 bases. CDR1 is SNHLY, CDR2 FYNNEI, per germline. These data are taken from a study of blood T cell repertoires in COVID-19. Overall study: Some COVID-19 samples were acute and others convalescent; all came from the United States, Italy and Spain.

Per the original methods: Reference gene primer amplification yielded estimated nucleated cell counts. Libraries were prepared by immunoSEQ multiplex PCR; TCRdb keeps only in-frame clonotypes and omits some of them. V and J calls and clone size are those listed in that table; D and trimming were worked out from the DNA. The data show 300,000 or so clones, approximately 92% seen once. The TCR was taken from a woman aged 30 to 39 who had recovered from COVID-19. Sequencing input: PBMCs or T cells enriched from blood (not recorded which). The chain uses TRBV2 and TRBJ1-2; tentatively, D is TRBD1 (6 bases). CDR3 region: CASGTQGIYGYTF. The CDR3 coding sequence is TGTGCCAGCGGCACACAGGGTATTTATGGCTACACCTTC.